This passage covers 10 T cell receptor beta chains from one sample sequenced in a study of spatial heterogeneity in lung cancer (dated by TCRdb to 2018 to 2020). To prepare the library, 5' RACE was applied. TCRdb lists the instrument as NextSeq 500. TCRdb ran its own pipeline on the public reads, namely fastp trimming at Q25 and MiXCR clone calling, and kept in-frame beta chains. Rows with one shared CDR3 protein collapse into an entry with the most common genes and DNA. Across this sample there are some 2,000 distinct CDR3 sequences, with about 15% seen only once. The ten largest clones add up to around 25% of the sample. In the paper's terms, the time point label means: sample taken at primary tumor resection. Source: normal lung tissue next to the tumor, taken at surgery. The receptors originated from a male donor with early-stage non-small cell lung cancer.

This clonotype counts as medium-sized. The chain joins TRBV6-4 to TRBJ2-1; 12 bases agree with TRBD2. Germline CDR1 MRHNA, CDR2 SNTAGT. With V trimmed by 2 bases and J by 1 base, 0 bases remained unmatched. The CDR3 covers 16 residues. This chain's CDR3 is CASSDGTSGSYNEQFF. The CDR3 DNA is TGTGCCAGCAGTGACGGGACTAGCGGGTCCTACAATGAGCAGTTCTTC.

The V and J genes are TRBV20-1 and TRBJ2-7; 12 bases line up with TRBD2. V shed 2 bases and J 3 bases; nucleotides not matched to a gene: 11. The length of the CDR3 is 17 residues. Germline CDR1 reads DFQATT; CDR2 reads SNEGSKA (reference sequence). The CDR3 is CSARTVTSGGYRYEQYF. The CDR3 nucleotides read TGCAGTGCTAGAACTGTGACTAGCGGGGGTTATCGCTACGAGCAGTACTTC.

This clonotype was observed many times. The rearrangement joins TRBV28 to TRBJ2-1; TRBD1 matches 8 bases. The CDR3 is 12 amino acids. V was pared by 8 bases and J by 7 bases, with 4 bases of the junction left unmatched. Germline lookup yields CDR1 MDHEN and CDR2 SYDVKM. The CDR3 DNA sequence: TGTGCCAGCGCCGGACAGGGTAATGAGCAGTTCTTC. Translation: CASAGQGNEQFF. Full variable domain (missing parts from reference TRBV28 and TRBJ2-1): DVKVTQSSRYLVKRTGEKVFLECVQDMDHENMFWYRQDPGLGLRLIYFSYDVKMKEKGDIPEGYSVSREKKERFSLILESASTNQTSMYLCASAGQGNEQFFGPGTRLTVL.

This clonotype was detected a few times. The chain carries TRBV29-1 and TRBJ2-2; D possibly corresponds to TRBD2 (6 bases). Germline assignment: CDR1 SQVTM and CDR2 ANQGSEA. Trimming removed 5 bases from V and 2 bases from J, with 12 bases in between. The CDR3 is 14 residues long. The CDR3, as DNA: TGCAGCGTTCGGGGGACCGTAAACACCGGGGAGCTGTTTTTT. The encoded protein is CSVRGTVNTGELFF.

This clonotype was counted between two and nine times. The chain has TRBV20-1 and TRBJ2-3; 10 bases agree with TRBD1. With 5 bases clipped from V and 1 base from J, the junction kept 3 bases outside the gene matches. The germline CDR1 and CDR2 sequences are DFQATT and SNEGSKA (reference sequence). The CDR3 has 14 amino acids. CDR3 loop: CSAAGTGGTDTQYF. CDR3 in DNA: TGCAGTGCTGCCGGGACAGGGGGCACAGATACGCAGTATTTT.

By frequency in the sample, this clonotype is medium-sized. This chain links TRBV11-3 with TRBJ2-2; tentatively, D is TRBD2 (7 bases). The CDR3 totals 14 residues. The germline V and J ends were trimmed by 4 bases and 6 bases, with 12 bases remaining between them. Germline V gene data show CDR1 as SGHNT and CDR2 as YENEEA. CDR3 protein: CASSSKGGAGELFF. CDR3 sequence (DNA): TGTGCCAGCAGCTCCAAGGGGGGGGCCGGGGAGCTGTTTTTT.

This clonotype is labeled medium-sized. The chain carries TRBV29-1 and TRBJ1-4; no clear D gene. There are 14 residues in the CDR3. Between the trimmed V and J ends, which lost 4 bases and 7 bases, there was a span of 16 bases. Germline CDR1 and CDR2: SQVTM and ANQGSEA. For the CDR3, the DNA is TGCAGCGTTGCACCATTGGAGAGTGGTGAAAAACTGTTTTTT. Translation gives CSVAPLESGEKLFF.

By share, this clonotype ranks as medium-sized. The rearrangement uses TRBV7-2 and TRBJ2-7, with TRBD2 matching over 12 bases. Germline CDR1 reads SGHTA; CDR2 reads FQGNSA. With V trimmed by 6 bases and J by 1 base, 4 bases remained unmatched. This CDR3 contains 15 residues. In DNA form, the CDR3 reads TGTGCCAGCAGGGCGGGACTAGCGGGTTCCTACGAGCAGTACTTC. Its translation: CASRAGLAGSYEQYF. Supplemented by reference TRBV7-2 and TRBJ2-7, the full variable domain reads GAGVSQSPSNKVTEKGKDVELRCDPISGHTALYWYRQSLGQGLEFLIYFQGNSAPDKSGLPSDRFSAERTGGSVSTLTIQRTQQEDSAVYLCASRAGLAGSYEQYFGPGTRLTVT.

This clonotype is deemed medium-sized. CDR3 in DNA: TGCAGCGCTGATGTAGCGGCTGGGAGCATTCAGTACTTC. This translates into CSADVAAGSIQYF. The gene calls are TRBV29-1 and TRBJ2-4; a possible D gene is TRBD2 (6 bases). CDR1 and CDR2 (germline): SQVTM, ANQGSEA. The CDR3 length is 13 residues. Trimming cost V 7 bases and J 9 bases, with 19 bases left between them.

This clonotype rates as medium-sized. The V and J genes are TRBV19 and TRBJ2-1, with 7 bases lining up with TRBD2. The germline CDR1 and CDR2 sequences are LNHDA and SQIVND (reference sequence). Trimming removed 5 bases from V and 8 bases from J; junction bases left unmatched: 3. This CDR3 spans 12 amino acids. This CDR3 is CASSWGGYEQFF. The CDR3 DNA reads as TGTGCCAGTAGTTGGGGGGGGTATGAGCAGTTCTTC.